The 11 T cell receptor beta chains below all came from one sample that was sequenced in a study of memory CD4+ T cells and cytomegalovirus serostatus. Single viable CD3+CD4+CD8-CD45RO+ cells were sorted as the memory CD4+ T cells. Clones were read by immunoSEQ multiplex PCR, and TCRdb kept only the in-frame ones, dropping some. The sample has tens of thousands of clones, over 65% seen once. The sequenced material came from memory CD4+ T cells from blood. The receptors derive from an adult in good health and CMV-seronegative.

J is TRBJ2-1 and V is TRBV7-3, with 12 bases matching TRBD1. The CDR3 runs to 15 residues. Looked up from germline, CDR1 is SGHTA and CDR2 is FQGTGA. With V trimmed by 3 bases and J by 8 bases, 5 bases remained unmatched. The CDR3, as DNA: TGTGCCAGCAGCTTTTCGGGACAGGGGGCCGATGAGCAGTTCTTC. Amino acid sequence: CASSFSGQGADEQFF.

This chain links TRBV5-4 with TRBJ2-3, with unresolved D. The germline V gene encodes CDR1 SGHNT and CDR2 YYREEE (reference sequence). CDR3 length: 15 amino acids. V lost 0 bases, J lost 2 bases, and 10 bases lay in between. For the CDR3, the DNA is TGTGCCAGCAGCTTGGGACTTTCCCTCACAGATACGCAGTATTTT. It encodes CASSLGLSLTDTQYF.

This chain connects TRBV7-9 to TRBJ1-2; TRBD1 agrees at 10 bases. V shed 5 bases, J shed 4 bases, and the junction held 10 bases outside the gene matches. The CDR3 is 16 amino acids. Per the germline V gene, CDR1 is SEHNR and CDR2 is FQNEAQ (reference sequence). The CDR3 here is CASSLDRQGAGYGYTF. The CDR3 DNA sequence: TGTGCCAGCAGCCTAGACCGACAGGGGGCAGGCTATGGCTACACCTTC.

This chain joins TRBV6-6 and TRBJ1-1; D is possibly TRBD1 (6 bases). V shed 1 base and J shed 1 base, with 10 bases lying between them. From germline, CDR1 is MNHNY and CDR2 SVGAGI (reference sequence). The CDR3 runs 15 residues. CDR3 DNA: TGTGCCAGCAGTTACTACCGACAGGAGAACACTGAAGCTTTCTTT. Protein sequence: CASSYYRQENTEAFF.

The chain has TRBV20-1 and TRBJ1-2; D might be TRBD1 (6 bases). V lost 6 bases and J 5 bases, leaving 10 bases between the germline ends. The length of the CDR3 is 11 residues. The germline V gene encodes CDR1 DFQATT and CDR2 SNEGSKA (reference sequence). The CDR3 here is CSAVTGYGYTF. The DNA of the CDR3 is TGCAGTGCCGTGACAGGTTATGGCTACACCTTC.

This clone was detected only a few times. V is TRBV11-2 and J is TRBJ2-5; D might be TRBD2 (6 bases). Trimming removed 1 base from V and 0 bases from J, with 18 bases in between. The germline V gene encodes CDR1 SGHAT and CDR2 FQNNGV. This CDR3 is built from 18 residues. CDR3 loop: CASSLARGGLVYQETQYF. The DNA for the CDR3 is TGTGCCAGCAGCTTAGCCCGTGGGGGGTTGGTGTACCAAGAGACCCAGTACTTC.

The rearrangement joins TRBV4-2 to TRBJ2-1; the D is unclear. The CDR3 is 11 amino acids. Trimming pared 4 bases from V and 7 bases from J, leaving 5 bases between. In germline, CDR1 is LGHNA, CDR2 YNFKEQ. Here the CDR3 reads CASSRVNEQFF. The CDR3, as DNA: TGTGCCAGCAGCCGAGTAAATGAGCAGTTCTTC.

V usage is TRBV10-3 and J usage is TRBJ2-5; D is uncertain. The V gene's germline CDR1 is ENHRY and CDR2 SYGVKD. This CDR3 region has 12 residues. V gave up 2 bases and J gave up 4 bases, with 5 bases separating them. The CDR3 coding sequence is TGTGCCATCAGTGAGCCGAGAGAGACCCAGTACTTC. Its translation: CAISEPRETQYF.

The CDR3 region is CASSPGPGGVGELFF. For the CDR3, the DNA is TGTGCCAGCAGCCCGGGACCGGGCGGCGTCGGGGAGCTGTTTTTT. The genes are TRBV14 and TRBJ2-2, with D tentatively TRBD1 or TRBD2 (5 bases each). The V end lost 4 bases, the J end lost 7 bases, and 16 bases lay between the germline ends. Germline V gene sequence: CDR1 SGHDN, CDR2 FVKESK. CDR3 length: 15 amino acids.

This chain uses TRBV5-1 with TRBJ1-4; D not resolved. Germline V lookup: CDR1 SGHRS, CDR2 YFSETQ. The CDR3 covers 14 residues. The ends were cut back, 2 bases at V and 7 bases at J, with 12 bases in the middle. The CDR3, as DNA: TGCGCCAGCAGCTTTACGGGAGGAACTGAAAAACTGTTTTTT. Protein product: CASSFTGGTEKLFF.

This clone was detected once. This chain connects TRBV28 to TRBJ2-4; no clear D. Germline loops: CDR1 MDHEN, CDR2 SYDVKM. The length of the CDR3 is 14 residues. Trimming left V 3 bases short and J 2 bases short, with 8 bases between. The chain's CDR3 is CASSFSGSKNIQYF. The CDR3 nucleotides are TGTGCCAGCAGTTTCAGTGGGTCCAAAAACATTCAGTACTTC.